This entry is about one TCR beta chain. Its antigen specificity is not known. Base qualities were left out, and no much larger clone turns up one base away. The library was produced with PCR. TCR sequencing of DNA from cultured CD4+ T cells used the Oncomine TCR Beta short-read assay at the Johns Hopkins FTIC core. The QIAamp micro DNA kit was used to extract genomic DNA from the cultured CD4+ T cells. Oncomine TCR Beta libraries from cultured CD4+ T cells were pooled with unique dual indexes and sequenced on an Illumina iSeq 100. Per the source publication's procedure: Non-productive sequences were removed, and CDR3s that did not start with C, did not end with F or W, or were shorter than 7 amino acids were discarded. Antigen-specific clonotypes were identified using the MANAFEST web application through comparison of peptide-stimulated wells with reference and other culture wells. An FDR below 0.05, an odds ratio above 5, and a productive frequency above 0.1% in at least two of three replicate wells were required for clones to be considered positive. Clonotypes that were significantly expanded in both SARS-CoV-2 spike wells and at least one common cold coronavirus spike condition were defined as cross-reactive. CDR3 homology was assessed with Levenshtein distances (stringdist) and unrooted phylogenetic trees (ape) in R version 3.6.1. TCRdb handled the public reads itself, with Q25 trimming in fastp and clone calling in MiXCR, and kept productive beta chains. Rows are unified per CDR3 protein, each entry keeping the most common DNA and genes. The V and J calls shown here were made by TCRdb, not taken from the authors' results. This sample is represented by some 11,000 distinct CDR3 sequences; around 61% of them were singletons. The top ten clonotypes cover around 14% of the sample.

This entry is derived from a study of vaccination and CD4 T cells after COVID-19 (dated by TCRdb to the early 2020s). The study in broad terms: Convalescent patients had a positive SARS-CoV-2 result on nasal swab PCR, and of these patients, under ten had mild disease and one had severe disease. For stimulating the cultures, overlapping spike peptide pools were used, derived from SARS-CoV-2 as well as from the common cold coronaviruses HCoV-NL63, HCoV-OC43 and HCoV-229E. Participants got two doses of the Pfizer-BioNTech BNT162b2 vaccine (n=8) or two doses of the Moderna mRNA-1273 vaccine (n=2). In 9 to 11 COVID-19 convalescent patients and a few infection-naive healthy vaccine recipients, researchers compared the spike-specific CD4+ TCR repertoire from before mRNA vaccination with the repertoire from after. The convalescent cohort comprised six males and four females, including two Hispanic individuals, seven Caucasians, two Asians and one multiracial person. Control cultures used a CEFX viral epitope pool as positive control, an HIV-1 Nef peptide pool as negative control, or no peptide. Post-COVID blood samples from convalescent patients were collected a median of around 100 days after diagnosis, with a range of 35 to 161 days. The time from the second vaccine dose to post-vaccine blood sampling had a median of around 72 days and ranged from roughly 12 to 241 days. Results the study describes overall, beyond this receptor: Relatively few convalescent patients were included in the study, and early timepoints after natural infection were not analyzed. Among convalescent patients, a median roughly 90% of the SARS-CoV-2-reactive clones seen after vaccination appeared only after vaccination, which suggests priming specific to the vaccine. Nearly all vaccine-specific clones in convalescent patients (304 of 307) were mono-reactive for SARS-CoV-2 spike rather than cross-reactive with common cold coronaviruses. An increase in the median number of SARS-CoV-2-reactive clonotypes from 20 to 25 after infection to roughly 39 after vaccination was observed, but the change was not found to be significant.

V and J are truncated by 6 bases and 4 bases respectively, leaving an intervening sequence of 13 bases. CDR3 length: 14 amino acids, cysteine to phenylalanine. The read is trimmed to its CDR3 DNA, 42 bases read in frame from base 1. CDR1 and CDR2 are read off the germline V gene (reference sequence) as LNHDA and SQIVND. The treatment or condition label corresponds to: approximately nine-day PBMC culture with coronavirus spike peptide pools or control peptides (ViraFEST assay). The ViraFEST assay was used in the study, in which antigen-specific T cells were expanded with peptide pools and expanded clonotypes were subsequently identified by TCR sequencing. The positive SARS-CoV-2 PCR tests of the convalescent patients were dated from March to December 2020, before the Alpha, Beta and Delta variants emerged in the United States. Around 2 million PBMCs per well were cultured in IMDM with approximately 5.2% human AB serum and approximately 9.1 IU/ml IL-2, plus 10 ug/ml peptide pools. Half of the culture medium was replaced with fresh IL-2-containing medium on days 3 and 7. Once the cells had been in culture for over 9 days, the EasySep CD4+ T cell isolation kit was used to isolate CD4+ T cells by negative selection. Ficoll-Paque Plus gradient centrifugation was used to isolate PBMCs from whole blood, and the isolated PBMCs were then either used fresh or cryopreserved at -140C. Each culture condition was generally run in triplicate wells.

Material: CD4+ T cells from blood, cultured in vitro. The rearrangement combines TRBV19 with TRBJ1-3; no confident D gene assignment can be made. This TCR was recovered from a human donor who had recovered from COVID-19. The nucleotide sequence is TGTGCCAGTAGCGTAGCCACGCGAGGAAACACCATATATTTT. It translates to CASSVATRGNTIYF. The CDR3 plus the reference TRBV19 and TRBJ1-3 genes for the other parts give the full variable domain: DGGITQSPKYLFRKEGQNVTLSCEQNLNHDAMYWYRQDPGQGLRLIYYSQIVNDFQKGDIAEGYSVSREKKESFPLTVTSAQKNPTAFYLCASSVATRGNTIYFGEGSWLTVV.